Reported below is one T cell receptor (beta chain). What it binds is unknown. The data stem from a study of response to subunit inactivated influenza vaccine. Study-wide points: Few new T cells, the authors suggested, are recruited by each seasonal influenza vaccination.

In germline, CDR1 is KGHSH, CDR2 LQKENI. This CDR3 has 18 amino acids. Unmatched junction bases numbered 14, after V lost 0 bases and J lost 5 bases. TCRdb independently ran MiXCR on the RT-PCR reads; one entry per CDR3 protein. The sample gives 590,000 or so distinct CDR3 sequences, less than 15% of which show up once; 7.5% to 8% is in the top ten. This chain joins TRBV18 and TRBJ2-5; TRBD2 matches at 8 bases. This material consisted of PBMCs from blood, taken roughly 15 days before vaccination. This receptor was obtained from a man over 45 who received an inactivated influenza vaccine. The CDR3 here is CASSPPGLAAGVGETQYF. The CDR3 coding sequence is TGTGCCAGCTCACCACCAGGATTGGCAGCGGGAGTCGGGGAGACCCAGTACTTC.